This is a list of T cell receptor beta chains from one sample in a study of control samples from healthy donors and cancer patients. Sequenced by immunoSEQ multiplex PCR; TCRdb stores in-frame clones only, minus some. The sample comprises tens of thousands of clones, around 75% of which are singletons, and roughly 18% rests with the top ten. The sequenced material came from formalin-fixed, paraffin-embedded tissue. Receptors originate from a male donor with melanoma. Each CDR3 is given with its conserved first and last residue. D genes are given only for firm matches. The size entry is marked missing in some rows and otherwise reads once, few, many or a size class.

j_call | d_call | v_call | clone_size | cdr3_nt | cdr3_aa
TRBJ1-2 | TRBD1 | TRBV3-1/TRBV3-2 | - | TGTGCCAGCAGCCCCCAGACAGGGTTAGACTATGGCTACACCTTC | CASSPQTGLDYGYTF
TRBJ1-4 | TRBD1 | TRBV4-1 | - | TGCGCCAGCAGCCAAGAGACAGGGCCGAACGAAAAACTGTTTTTT | CASSQETGPNEKLFF
TRBJ1-5 | TRBD1 | TRBV6-6 | - | TGTGCCAGCAGCTCCGGACAGGGAAGGGGCCAGCCCCAGCATTTT | CASSSGQGRGQPQHF
TRBJ2-7 | - | TRBV27 | - | TGTGCCAGCAGGGGGGGCGACAGCCTGAACTACGAGCAGTACTTC | CASRGGDSLNYEQYF
TRBJ2-2 | - | TRBV3-1/TRBV3-2 | many | TGTGCCAGCAGCCAAGTAGAGGGTGGCGGGGAGCTGTTTTTT | CASSQVEGGGELFF
TRBJ2-5 | TRBD2 | TRBV5-4 | - | TGTGCCAGCAGCTACACCGGCCGGGGACTAGCGGGAAGACAGACCCAGTACTTC | CASSYTGRGLAGRQTQYF
TRBJ2-1 | - | TRBV6-1 | - | TGTGCCAGCAGTGAAGCTGATTCCAATGAGCAGTTCTTC | CASSEADSNEQFF
TRBJ1-2 | - | TRBV19 | - | TGTGCCAGTAGTAGACAGAACTATGGCTACACCTTC | CASSRQNYGYTF
TRBJ1-3 | - | TRBV7-8 | - | TGTGCCAGCAGCTTAGGGCGACGAAGGGGGGGAAACACCATATATTTT | CASSLGRRRGGNTIYF
TRBJ2-1 | TRBD1 | TRBV28 | - | TGTGCCAGCAGCCCTTATGGACAGGGACTTAAAAATGAGCAGTTCTTC | CASSPYGQGLKNEQFF
TRBJ1-2 | TRBD1 | TRBV28 | - | TGTGCCAGCAGTTTACCCTCAGGGGGGATCATCTATGGCTACACCTTC | CASSLPSGGIIYGYTF
TRBJ2-1 | - | TRBV7-9 | - | TGTGCCAGCAGCTTAGCGGAAGTTTCTGAGCAGTTCTTC | CASSLAEVSEQFF
TRBJ2-1 | - | TRBV28 | few | TGTGCCAGCAGTACGGCCTCAGCGGGCCCCTACAATGAGCAGTTCTTC | CASSTASAGPYNEQFF
TRBJ1-2 | - | TRBV6-5 | - | TGTGCCAGCAGTTACCCCGCCGCGGGGGGGTATGGCTACACCTTC | CASSYPAAGGYGYTF
TRBJ1-2 | - | TRBV29-1 | - | TGCAGCGTTGGCACAGTTGCTGGCTACACCTTC | CSVGTVAGYTF
TRBJ1-2 | - | TRBV3-1/TRBV3-2 | - | TGTGCCAGCAGCCTCCTACAGGGCTTCGGCTACACCTTC | CASSLLQGFGYTF
TRBJ1-3 | - | TRBV28 | - | TGTGCCAGCAGCCGTTGGGGAGGAACTGGAAACACCATATATTTT | CASSRWGGTGNTIYF
TRBJ1-1 | - | TRBV10-3 | - | TGTGCCATCAGTGCGACAGATGCACCGGCTGAAGCTTTCTTT | CAISATDAPAEAFF
TRBJ1-3 | - | TRBV24-1 | - | TGTGCCACCAGTGAGGGTAGTACTGGAAACACCATATATTTT | CATSEGSTGNTIYF
TRBJ2-1 | - | TRBV29-1 | - | TGCAGCGTTGAAGCGCTGACGGCGCAGTTCTTC | CSVEALTAQFF
TRBJ2-5 | TRBD2 | TRBV19 | - | TGTGCCAGTAGTCCGCTGACTAGCGGGAGATACCAAGAGACCCAGTACTTC | CASSPLTSGRYQETQYF
TRBJ2-4 | - | TRBV4-1 | - | TGCGCCAGCAGCCAAGGATTAGCCAAAAACATTCAGTACTTC | CASSQGLAKNIQYF
TRBJ2-3 | TRBD2 | TRBV6-5 | once | TGTGCCAGCAGCTCCATAGCGGGAGGCGCAGATACGCAGTATTTT | CASSSIAGGADTQYF
TRBJ2-1 | TRBD2 | TRBV18 | - | TGTGCCAGCTCACCACCAGGCGGGAGCTCCTACAATGAGCAGTTCTTC | CASSPPGGSSYNEQFF
TRBJ2-7 | TRBD1 | TRBV10-3 | once | TGTGCCATCAGGGACCGGGACAGGGGGTTGAGCGAGCAATACTTC | CAIRDRDRGLSEQYF
TRBJ1-4 | - | TRBV4-2 | - | TGTGCCAGCAGCCCGAAGTCGTCTGCAACTAATGAAAAACTGTTTTTT | CASSPKSSATNEKLFF
TRBJ2-7 | - | TRBV6-5 | once | TGTGCCAGCAAGGAGTATAACGTCGCCTACGAGCAGTACTTC | CASKEYNVAYEQYF
TRBJ2-3 | TRBD2 | TRBV10-3 | - | TGTGCCACCAGGGCAAGCGGGGGGAGCACAGATACGCAGTATTTT | CATRASGGSTDTQYF
TRBJ2-7 | TRBD2 | TRBV7-2 | once | TGTGCCAGCAGCCCTAGTGGCGGGGAGGGTTACTACGAGCAGTACTTC | CASSPSGGEGYYEQYF
TRBJ1-2 | - | TRBV25-1 | - | TGTGCCAGCAGTGAAGGGAGTCTGGACTATGGCTACACCTTC | CASSEGSLDYGYTF
TRBJ2-7 | - | TRBV6-6 | few | TGTGCTAGCCACGATACCTACGAGCAGTACTTC | CASHDTYEQYF
TRBJ2-4 | - | TRBV5-6 | - | TGTGCCAGCAGCTTGGCCTTCCAGGGGTCGGCCAAAAACATTCAGTACTTC | CASSLAFQGSAKNIQYF
TRBJ1-1 | - | TRBV7-9 | - | TGTGCCAGCAGCTTAGGAGTAACAGGGCCTCCAGCTTTCTTT | CASSLGVTGPPAFF
TRBJ2-7 | - | TRBV11-2 | many | TGTGCCAGCAGCCCCTTTGGGGAGCAGTACTTC | CASSPFGEQYF
TRBJ1-1 | - | TRBV28 | - | TGTGCCAGCAGTTCACACGGGACGGCCGGTCCTGAAGCTTTCTTT | CASSSHGTAGPEAFF
TRBJ1-1 | - | TRBV27 | - | TGTGCCAGCAGTTTAGTCAGGGACACTGAAGCTTTCTTT | CASSLVRDTEAFF
TRBJ2-5 | TRBD2 | TRBV12-5 | - | TGTGCTAGTGCCCCCGGGAGGGCACGGGAGACCCAGTACTTC | CASAPGRARETQYF
TRBJ2-7 | - | TRBV28 | - | TGTGCCAGCACCTCTGCCTACGAGCAGTACTTC | CASTSAYEQYF
TRBJ2-2 | - | TRBV6-2/TRBV6-3 | few | TGTGCCAGCAGTTACTTTGACCCAAGGTTGGAGCTGTTTTTT | CASSYFDPRLELFF
TRBJ1-3 | TRBD1 | TRBV2 | few | TGTGCCAGCAGTCTTCCGGGACAGGAGTCTGGAAACACCATATATTTT | CASSLPGQESGNTIYF
TRBJ1-2 | - | TRBV9 | - | TGTGCCAGCAGCGCAGACCGGGCAGGTGGTGGCTACACCTTC | CASSADRAGGGYTF
TRBJ2-7 | - | TRBV20-1 | few | TGCAGTGCTAGGGGACTGGACGAGCAGTACTTC | CSARGLDEQYF
TRBJ2-1 | - | TRBV2 | - | TGTGCCAGCAGTGAAAGGGGCAGGGAGCAGTTCTTC | CASSERGREQFF